These 32 T cell receptor beta chains share one sample of origin, sequenced in a study of CD8 T cells in Susac syndrome. The RNA input was about 0.5 to 1 ug, and it was reverse transcribed with random hexamers. Using its own MiXCR run on the immunoSEQ multiplex PCR reads, TCRdb lists one record per CDR3 protein. The sample records about 90,000 distinct CDR3 sequences, approximately 96% being singletons. Sequenced sample: CD8+ T cells from PBMCs. The receptors were gathered from a human donor with Susac syndrome.

The genes are TRBV28 and TRBJ2-1; D is perhaps TRBD1 or TRBD2 (5 bases each). V lost 6 bases to trimming and J lost 2 bases, with 14 bases between them. The CDR3 contains 15 residues. The germline CDR1 and CDR2 sequences are MDHEN and SYDVKM. This CDR3 reads CASSPDGAPYNEQFF. CDR3 coding DNA: TGTGCCAGCAGCCCCGACGGGGCCCCCTACAATGAGCAGTTCTTC.

The chain combines TRBV30 with TRBJ1-2; weak D call: TRBD1 (6 bases). V lost 0 bases to trimming and J lost 0 bases, with 11 bases between them. Germline CDR1 GTSNPN, CDR2 SVGIG (reference sequence). The CDR3 consists of 15 residues. The CDR3 loop is CAWSVLQGANYGYTF. CDR3 coding DNA: TGTGCCTGGAGTGTACTACAGGGAGCTAACTATGGCTACACCTTC.

V is TRBV28 and J is TRBJ2-7; 7 positions match TRBD1. Germline CDR1 is MDHEN and CDR2 is SYDVKM. This CDR3 has 13 amino acids. Losses at the gene ends were 6 bases for V and 2 bases for J; bases not matched to a gene: 4. The CDR3 is CASRLGQTYEQYF. The CDR3 coding sequence is TGTGCCAGCAGGCTGGGACAGACCTACGAGCAGTACTTC.

The chain carries TRBV4-2 and TRBJ2-2; D may be TRBD1 or TRBD2 (6 bases each). In germline, CDR1 is LGHNA, CDR2 YNFKEQ. V was trimmed by 8 bases and J by 1 base, leaving 17 bases between them. There are 16 residues in the CDR3. The CDR3 DNA reads TGTGCCAGCCGACTTCACGGGGGCCTGAACACCGGGGAGCTGTTTTTT. It specifies CASRLHGGLNTGELFF.

The V call is TRBV5-1, the J call TRBJ1-1, with D unclear. Germline loops: CDR1 SGHRS, CDR2 YFSETQ. CDR3 length equals 15 residues. Trimming shortened V by 1 base and J by 0 bases, and 10 bases separated the two germline ends. The CDR3 protein is CASSLPRPMNTEAFF. The CDR3 DNA follows: TGCGCCAGCAGCTTGCCCAGACCTATGAACACTGAAGCTTTCTTT.

The rearrangement links TRBV25-1 to TRBJ1-2; TRBD1 agrees at 9 bases. J was trimmed by 7 bases and V by 4 bases; bases with no gene match: 13. The CDR3 covers 16 residues. Germline CDR1 reads MGHDK; CDR2 reads SYGVNS. CDR3 sequence: CASSVGEGQGVSGYTF. Written as DNA, the CDR3 is TGTGCCAGCAGTGTGGGCGAGGGACAGGGCGTTAGTGGCTACACCTTC.

This clonotype occurred once. The rearrangement uses TRBV27 and TRBJ2-6, with D tentatively TRBD1 or TRBD2 (6 bases each). This CDR3 is built from 17 residues. CDR1 is MNHEY and CDR2 is SMNVEV in the germline V gene (reference sequence). V was pared by 8 bases and J by 0 bases, with 17 bases between. The CDR3 sequence is CASGQRGLHSGANVLTF. CDR3 in DNA: TGTGCCAGCGGACAACGGGGGCTTCACTCTGGGGCCAACGTCCTGACTTTC.

The gene calls are TRBV18 and TRBJ1-6, with TRBD1 matching 7 bases. Germline CDR1 and CDR2: KGHSH and LQKENI. There are 14 residues in the CDR3. Trimming cost V 4 bases and J 6 bases; bases outside gene matches: 3. CDR3 sequence (DNA): TGTGCCAGCTCACAAGGGACAGCTAATTCACCCCTCCACTTT. This gives the protein CASSQGTANSPLHF.

The chain is built from TRBV9 and TRBJ2-2; weak D call: TRBD1 (6 bases). Trimming cost V 6 bases and J 6 bases, with 18 bases left between them. The germline V gene encodes CDR1 SGDLS and CDR2 YYNGEE. The CDR3 loop spans 15 amino acids. CDR3 sequence reads: CASTPGDGYSGELFF. CDR3 in DNA: TGTGCCAGCACCCCAGGGGATGGGTACTCCGGGGAGCTGTTTTTT.

The CDR3 region has the DNA TGTGCCAGCAGTTCCGGGGCCACTGAAGCTTTCTTT. Translation gives CASSSGATEAFF. V is TRBV6-6 and J is TRBJ1-1, with a possible D match to TRBD1 (5 bases). This CDR3 is 12 amino acids long. V gave up 4 bases and J gave up 4 bases, with 7 bases separating them. The germline V gene has CDR1 MNHNY and CDR2 SVGAGI (reference sequence).

This clonotype was seen only once. V usage is TRBV5-1 and J usage is TRBJ2-7; no reliable D call. The CDR3 loop spans 14 amino acids. V was clipped by 0 bases and J by 4 bases, with 11 bases between them. CDR1 and CDR2 (germline): SGHRS, YFSETQ. The CDR3 sequence is CASSLGTDEYEQYF. In DNA form, the CDR3 reads TGCGCCAGCAGCTTGGGAACGGACGAGTACGAGCAGTACTTC.

The V and J genes are TRBV28 and TRBJ2-7; 12 bases map to TRBD2. Germline CDR1 MDHEN, CDR2 SYDVKM. Trimming cost V 8 bases and J 2 bases; bases outside gene matches: 7. This CDR3 contains 15 residues. The CDR3 DNA reads TGTGCCAGCGGTCTCGGACTAGCGGGAACCTACGAGCAGTACTTC. This encodes CASGLGLAGTYEQYF.

The V and J genes are TRBV18 and TRBJ2-6; no definite D call. The ends were cut back, 6 bases at V and 0 bases at J, with 9 bases in the middle. Germline V gives CDR1 KGHSH, CDR2 LQKENI. The CDR3 has 15 residues. The CDR3 nucleotides are TGTGCCAGCTCGTACATTAGCTCTGGGGCCAACGTCCTGACTTTC. It translates to CASSYISSGANVLTF.

The genes are TRBV30 and TRBJ2-7, with D possibly TRBD1 on 5 matching bases. The ends were cut back, 7 bases at V and 3 bases at J, with 10 bases in the middle. The CDR3 is 11 amino acids. Per germline, CDR1 GTSNPN and CDR2 SVGIG (reference sequence). The CDR3: CAYRTGYEQYF. The CDR3 coding sequence is TGTGCCTATAGAACAGGCTACGAGCAGTACTTC.

The chain employs TRBV4-3 and TRBJ2-7; TRBD2 might be the D (5 bases). This CDR3 region has 13 residues. V was shortened by 0 bases and J by 7 bases, with 10 bases between the two germline ends. Germline V CDR1 and CDR2: LGHNA, YSLEER. The CDR3 nucleotides read TGCGCCAGCAGCCAAGAGTTCCGAGGGGAGCAGTACTTC. Protein sequence: CASSQEFRGEQYF.

This chain joins TRBV11-2 and TRBJ2-6; no reliable D call. Germline loops: CDR1 SGHAT, CDR2 FQNNGV. The CDR3 totals 19 residues. V was trimmed by 0 bases and J by 0 bases, leaving 15 bases between them. CDR3 DNA: TGTGCCAGCAGCTTAGATCGGTTCCAGGACCCCTCTGGGGCCAACGTCCTGACTTTC. Its translation: CASSLDRFQDPSGANVLTF.

The V and J genes are TRBV20-1 and TRBJ2-7, with 10 bases matching TRBD1. CDR1 and CDR2 (germline): DFQATT, SNEGSKA (reference sequence). The CDR3 sequence is 13 residues long. The CDR3 nucleotides are TGCAGCGTTCCGGGGACAGGGGCCTACGAGCAGTACTTC. Translation: CSVPGTGAYEQYF.

V and J are TRBV5-4 and TRBJ2-6; D is possibly TRBD2 (5 bases). V lost 6 bases, J lost 2 bases, and 6 bases lay in between. The CDR3 contains 13 residues. Germline CDR1 reads SGHNT; CDR2 reads YYREEE (reference sequence). CDR3 region: CASTRAGANVLTF. CDR3 in DNA: TGTGCCAGCACGAGGGCTGGGGCCAACGTCCTGACTTTC.

The chain combines TRBV20-1 with TRBJ2-7; D may be TRBD1 (6 bases). The germline gives CDR1 DFQATT, CDR2 SNEGSKA (reference sequence). This CDR3 has 13 residues. The V gene lost 6 bases and the J gene lost 0 bases, with 12 bases spanning the gap. CDR3 protein: CSAPGHSSYEQYF. The CDR3 DNA reads as TGCAGTGCGCCGGGACACTCCTCCTACGAGCAGTACTTC.

The V call is TRBV5-4, the J call TRBJ2-3; D is unclear. The V and J ends lost 4 bases and 2 bases respectively, with 11 bases between them. Germline V gene data show CDR1 as SGHNT and CDR2 as YYREEE (reference sequence). This CDR3 has 14 amino acids. The chain's CDR3 is CASSPMGYTDTQYF. The CDR3 region has the DNA TGTGCCAGCAGCCCCATGGGGTACACAGATACGCAGTATTTT. The full variable domain, completed using reference TRBV5-4 and TRBJ2-3, is ETGVTQSPTHLIKTRGQQVTLRCSSQSGHNTVSWYQQALGQGPQFIFQYYREEENGRGNFPPRFSGLQFPNYSSELNVNALELDDSALYLCASSPMGYTDTQYFGPGTRLTVL.

The rearrangement joins TRBV24-1 to TRBJ2-5; 8 bases match TRBD1. The V segment lost 4 bases and the J segment 5 bases; nucleotides outside the gene matches: 14. This CDR3 region has 17 residues. Germline V lookup: CDR1 KGHDR, CDR2 SFDVKD. CDR3 sequence (DNA): TGTGCCACCAGTGAGGGGAGAGGGACAGGCCTCCAGGAGACCCAGTACTTC. Its translation: CATSEGRGTGLQETQYF.

This chain joins TRBV15 and TRBJ2-1; maybe TRBD2 (5 bases). The ends were cut back, 0 bases at V and 6 bases at J, with 12 bases in the middle. Germline CDR1 is LNHNV and CDR2 is YYDKDF (reference sequence). This CDR3 comprises 15 residues. CDR3 nucleotides: TGTGCCACCAGCAGAGATCCCCTAGCACCCAATGAGCAGTTCTTC. Protein sequence: CATSRDPLAPNEQFF.

The genes are TRBV30 and TRBJ2-7, with D unclear. CDR1 is GTSNPN, CDR2 SVGIG, per germline (reference sequence). The CDR3 consists of 12 residues. The V and J ends lost 3 bases and 2 bases respectively, with 8 bases between them. The CDR3 DNA sequence: TGTGCCTGGAGACCTACTCCCTACGAGCAGTACTTC. It codes for CAWRPTPYEQYF.

This clonotype occurred once. The chain carries TRBV3-1 and TRBJ1-2, with a tentative D call TRBD1 (5 bases). Germline-derived CDR1 and CDR2 are LGHDT and YNNKEL (reference sequence). This CDR3 is 13 amino acids long. Trimming pared 0 bases from V and 8 bases from J, leaving 10 bases between. The CDR3 is CASSQERGVGYTF. CDR3 sequence (DNA): TGTGCCAGCAGCCAAGAACGAGGGGTAGGCTACACCTTC.

The V call is TRBV20-1, the J call TRBJ1-1; D gene unclear. This CDR3 region has 12 residues. From germline, CDR1 is DFQATT and CDR2 SNEGSKA (reference sequence). V was clipped by 0 bases and J by 8 bases, with 10 bases between them. In DNA form, the CDR3 reads TGCAGTGCTAGAGATTTAGACCTCGAAGCTTTCTTT. It specifies CSARDLDLEAFF.

The rearrangement links TRBV4-3 to TRBJ2-7, with D perhaps being TRBD1 or TRBD2 (5 bases each). Looked up from germline, CDR1 is LGHNA and CDR2 is YSLEER. The CDR3 sequence is 15 residues long. V was cut by 4 bases and J by 1 base, with 14 bases left in between. CDR3 in amino acids: CASSRQEGPSYEQYF. DNA of the CDR3: TGCGCCAGCAGCCGTCAAGAGGGACCTTCCTACGAGCAGTACTTC.

The gene calls are TRBV18 and TRBJ1-1; 8 positions agree with TRBD1. Germline V gene data show CDR1 as KGHSH and CDR2 as LQKENI. The CDR3 is 12 amino acids. Germline trimming cut 5 bases from V and 6 bases from J; bases unmatched to any gene: 2. CDR3 coding DNA: TGTGCCAGCTCATTACAGGGGGCTGAAGCTTTCTTT. This translates into CASSLQGAEAFF. Based on the CDR3 plus reference TRBV18 and TRBJ1-1, the full variable domain is NAGVMQNPRHLVRRRGQEARLRCSPMKGHSHVYWYRQLPEEGLKFMVYLQKENIIDESGMPKERFSAEFPKEGPSILRIQQVVRGDSAAYFCASSLQGAEAFFGQGTRLTVV.

V and J are TRBV5-6 and TRBJ1-1, with D perhaps matching TRBD1 (5 bases). V lost 4 bases to trimming and J lost 9 bases, with 16 bases between them. Germline CDR1 and CDR2: SGHDT and YYEEEE. This CDR3 contains 13 residues. The CDR3 DNA follows: TGTGCCAGCAGCGGGGGTCCGGGGCGTAAAGCTTTCTTT. Translating it yields CASSGGPGRKAFF.

This chain joins TRBV30 and TRBJ1-6; 7 bases fit TRBD1. CDR3 size: 14 residues. Germline V CDR1 and CDR2: GTSNPN, SVGIG (reference sequence). With 7 bases clipped from V and 7 bases from J, the junction kept 10 bases outside the gene matches. The CDR3: CASRGGAENSPLHF. The CDR3 DNA sequence: TGTGCCTCCAGGGGGGGGGCGGAAAATTCACCCCTCCACTTT.

The rearrangement joins TRBV20-1 to TRBJ1-4, with 7 bases lining up with TRBD1. The V gene's germline CDR1 is DFQATT and CDR2 SNEGSKA (reference sequence). V shed 6 bases, J shed 8 bases, and the junction held 12 bases outside the gene matches. The CDR3 is made up of 14 amino acids. In DNA, the CDR3 is TGCAGTGCCCCCCCCCGACAGGGTGGGGAAAAACTGTTTTTT. Translated, it gives CSAPPRQGGEKLFF.

The chain uses TRBV6-5 and TRBJ1-2; the D is unclear. CDR3 length equals 13 residues. Trimming pared 3 bases from V and 6 bases from J, leaving 11 bases between. Germline values: CDR1 MNHEY, CDR2 SVGAGI. In nucleotides, the CDR3 is TGTGCCAGCAGTTATACAGTGGCGGATGGCTACACCTTC. Encoded protein: CASSYTVADGYTF.

The chain joins TRBV19 to TRBJ2-1; 7 nucleotides align to TRBD1. The CDR3 spans 12 residues. Germline CDR1 and CDR2: LNHDA and SQIVND (reference sequence). V trimming: 10 bases; J trimming: 4 bases; junction bases outside the gene matches: 4. The CDR3 DNA is TGTGCCACCGCGGACAGGTACAATGAGCAGTTCTTC. It is translated as CATADRYNEQFF.